A single sample gave rise to the 2 T cell receptor beta chains below, sequenced in a study of PD-1 blockade in classical Hodgkin lymphoma. This table comes from immunoSEQ multiplex PCR, and its TCRdb copy is limited to in-frame clones, with some not included. This table holds 66,000 or so clones, 71% found once. Relapses following autologous stem cell transplantation were seen in all patients, with brentuximab vedotin exposure varying. Here the sequenced sample was peripheral blood mononuclear cells (PBMCs), taken before the second cycle of nivolumab. The receptors here all came from a human donor with classical Hodgkin lymphoma.

The CDR3 DNA follows: TGTGCCAGCAGTGAAGTCAGGGTGAAGCAGTACTTC. As protein: CASSEVRVKQYF. The chain uses TRBV6-1 and TRBJ2-7, with TRBD1 as a possible D gene (5 bases). Germline CDR1 and CDR2: MNHNS and SASEGT. Trimming took off 1 base at V and 8 bases at J, with 9 bases between the two ends. The CDR3 runs 12 residues.

V and J are TRBV5-1 and TRBJ2-7; 7 nucleotides match TRBD1. The germline V gene has CDR1 SGHRS and CDR2 YFSETQ. This CDR3 has 12 amino acids. J was trimmed by 7 bases and V by 2 bases; bases with no gene match: 3. Here the CDR3 reads CASSLQGWEQYF. The CDR3 DNA follows: TGCGCCAGCAGCTTACAGGGGTGGGAGCAGTACTTC. The whole variable domain, remainder taken from reference TRBV5-1 and TRBJ2-7, is KAGVTQTPRYLIKTRGQQVTLSCSPISGHRSVSWYQQTPGQGLQFLFEYFSETQRNKGNFPGRFSGRQFSNSRSEMNVSTLELGDSALYLCASSLQGWEQYFGPGTRLTVT.